Following are 15 T cell receptor beta chains from one sample sequenced in a study of OX40 agonist ivuxolimab in advanced cancers. Libraries were constructed by the immunoSEQ multiplex PCR assay. TCRdb carries this immuneACCESS record with in-frame sequences only. Its versions omit some clonotypes, under half of them owing to an unresolved V gene in the studies checked, with the rest unexplained. This sample lists around 30,000 clones; over 75% were detected once. Of the sample, more than 20% falls within the top ten clones. The starting material was CD4+ or CD8+ T cells sorted from blood, obtained in a trial of the OX40 agonist ivuxolimab. These receptors came from an adult with an advanced solid tumor such as melanoma, head and neck, liver or kidney cancer.

This chain joins TRBV28 and TRBJ2-7, with 8 bases identical to TRBD1. The CDR3 has 16 residues. The J segment lost 2 bases and the V segment lost 1 base, leaving 7 bases of the junction unmatched. CDR1 and CDR2 from the germline V gene are MDHEN and SYDVKM. CDR3 DNA sequence: TGTGCCAGCAGTTTATCTCCCCAGGGGGCAACCTACGAGCAGTACTTC. This translates into CASSLSPQGATYEQYF.

V and J are TRBV7-9 and TRBJ1-6; D is perhaps TRBD1 (6 bases). V gave up 5 bases and J gave up 9 bases, with 8 bases separating them. Germline lookup yields CDR1 SEHNR and CDR2 FQNEAQ (reference sequence). CDR3 length: 12 residues. CDR3 nucleotides: TGTGCCAGCAGCCTAGGGGGTTCACCCCTCCACTTT. Protein: CASSLGGSPLHF.

The sample holds a few counts of this clone. The chain combines TRBV7-6 with TRBJ1-1; tentatively, D is TRBD1 (6 bases). The CDR3 has 14 residues. The germline V and J ends were trimmed by 4 bases and 1 base, with 10 bases remaining between them. The germline V gene encodes CDR1 SGHVS and CDR2 FNYEAQ. CDR3 residues: CASSSTDRNTEAFF. The CDR3 DNA is TGTGCCAGCAGCTCCACGGACAGGAACACTGAAGCTTTCTTT.

This CDR3 is CASASSGTGNQPQHF. CDR3 coding DNA: TGTGCCAGCGCTTCCTCCGGGACAGGCAATCAGCCCCAGCATTTT. The chain combines TRBV27 with TRBJ1-5; TRBD1 matches at 7 bases. The CDR3 totals 15 residues. Germline V gene data show CDR1 as MNHEY and CDR2 as SMNVEV (reference sequence). Trimming at V came to 8 bases and at J to 2 bases, leaving 9 bases not matched to a gene.

This chain links TRBV13 with TRBJ2-5; D is undetermined. This CDR3 is 15 amino acids long. The germline V gene has CDR1 PRHDT and CDR2 FYEKMQ (reference sequence). Trimming cost V 0 bases and J 4 bases, with 12 bases left between them. The CDR3 DNA reads TGTGCCAGCAGCTTAGGCCTGTCTAGAAGAGAGACCCAGTACTTC. Translated, it gives CASSLGLSRRETQYF.

The rearrangement uses TRBV19 and TRBJ2-7; 7 bases fit TRBD1. The V gene end was trimmed by 6 bases and the J gene end by 2 bases; junction bases not matched to a gene: 4. The germline V gene has CDR1 LNHDA and CDR2 SQIVND (reference sequence). The CDR3 is made up of 13 amino acids. The CDR3 region has the DNA TGTGCCAGTAGACTGACAGGGACCTACGAGCAGTACTTC. Encoded protein: CASRLTGTYEQYF.

The gene calls are TRBV11-2 and TRBJ2-7; no reliable D call. The ends were cut back, 5 bases at V and 0 bases at J, with 8 bases in the middle. This CDR3 spans 13 amino acids. Germline lookup yields CDR1 SGHAT and CDR2 FQNNGV. For the CDR3, the DNA is TGTGCCAGCAGCCTCGCAAGCTCCTACGAGCAGTACTTC. Translation: CASSLASSYEQYF.

This rearrangement joins TRBV9 to TRBJ2-1; a weak D match, TRBD2 (6 bases). The CDR3 runs to 15 residues. Trimming cost V 2 bases and J 10 bases, with 19 bases left between them. Germline lookup yields CDR1 SGDLS and CDR2 YYNGEE. Written as DNA, the CDR3 is TGTGCCAGCAGCGTGGGCGGGACTGTACAAAAGGAGCAGTTCTTC. It is translated as CASSVGGTVQKEQFF.

CDR3 sequence: CASSLVGNIQYF. The DNA for the CDR3 is TGTGCCAGCAGCTTGGTTGGTAACATTCAGTACTTC. The rearrangement links TRBV7-9 to TRBJ2-4; no definite D call. Germline values: CDR1 SEHNR, CDR2 FQNEAQ (reference sequence). V was shortened by 3 bases and J by 7 bases, with 7 bases between the two germline ends. The CDR3 consists of 12 residues.

This sequence joins TRBV9 and TRBJ1-2; 8 bases align to TRBD1. Germline trimming cut 4 bases from V and 4 bases from J; bases unmatched to any gene: 12. The germline gives CDR1 SGDLS, CDR2 YYNGEE. This CDR3 contains 16 residues. The CDR3 DNA follows: TGTGCCAGCAGCCATACCGGGACAGGCACATCCTATGGCTACACCTTC. Its protein product is CASSHTGTGTSYGYTF.

V and J are TRBV7-9 and TRBJ2-5, with D possibly being TRBD2 (5 bases). Germline loops: CDR1 SEHNR, CDR2 FQNEAQ (reference sequence). V lost 6 bases, J lost 2 bases, and 13 bases lay in between. The CDR3 length is 14 residues. CDR3 sequence: CASSLTSGQETQYF. CDR3 in DNA: TGTGCCAGCAGTCTTACGTCGGGGCAAGAGACCCAGTACTTC.

V is TRBV9 and J is TRBJ2-7; D is unresolved. Deletions cut 4 bases from V and 2 bases from J, with 16 bases between. The CDR3 consists of 15 residues. CDR1 and CDR2 (germline): SGDLS, YYNGEE. The CDR3 nucleotides read TGTGCCAGCAGCCCCCCGGGTACCCCCGCCTACGAGCAGTACTTC. It translates to CASSPPGTPAYEQYF.

The chain recombines TRBV11-3 with TRBJ2-1; 10 bases match TRBD2. The germline CDR1 and CDR2 sequences are SGHNT and YENEEA. V was clipped by 1 base and J by 0 bases; unmatched bases: 12. The CDR3 runs to 20 residues. This chain's CDR3 is CASSLVWLLAGATSYNEQFF. CDR3 nucleotide sequence: TGTGCCAGCAGCTTAGTTTGGCTGCTAGCGGGAGCGACCTCCTACAATGAGCAGTTCTTC.

The rearrangement links TRBV7-8 to TRBJ2-1; 10 bases agree with TRBD2. The CDR3 runs 15 residues. CDR1 is SGHVS and CDR2 is FQNEAQ in the germline V gene. The V and J ends lost 3 bases and 6 bases, in that order; junction bases with no gene match: 5. As DNA, the CDR3 is TGTGCCAGCAGCTTTTCGGCTAGCGGGAGCAATGAGCAGTTCTTC. Translated, it gives CASSFSASGSNEQFF.

This clone was counted a few times. V usage is TRBV5-4 and J usage is TRBJ2-5; perhaps TRBD1 as D (7 bases). The length of the CDR3 is 15 residues. V lost 4 bases, J lost 4 bases, and 17 bases lay in between. Germline CDR1 is SGHNT and CDR2 is YYREEE (reference sequence). CDR3 in amino acids: CASSGGNQGGETQYF. CDR3 DNA: TGTGCCAGCAGCGGCGGGAACCAGGGGGGAGAGACCCAGTACTTC.